The present T cell receptor beta chain was sequenced within a study of naive and memory T cell subsets. General study results and limits: Possibly reflecting memory cells re-expressing CD45RA, a few larger clonotypes occurred in naive repertoires, especially CD8. Diversity fell and Gini index rose from naive through CM, EM, EMRA.

Losses at the gene ends were 5 bases for V and 7 bases for J; bases not matched to a gene: 10. The CDR3 totals 15 residues. Concerning this clonotype itself: Its antigen is not identified.

Four subsets defined by CD45RA and CD27 were sorted after CD3, CD4, CD8 and live/dead staining. Two oligonucleotides, mixed equimolar, formed the beta constant-region primer covering TRBC1 and TRBC2. Nested alpha and beta constant-region primers with the SP2 primer drove four PCR rounds on ligated cDNA. TCRdb fed the UMI-ligation and nested PCR reads into MiXCR, producing one record per CDR3 protein. Among more than 120,000 distinct CDR3 sequences, 15% to 25% were seen once, and the ten largest hold about 0.6%. The receptor comes from a human donor in good health. The sequenced sample was naive CD8+ T cells from blood. This chain connects TRBV12-3 or TRBV12-4 to TRBJ1-4, with TRBD1 matching 7 bases. CDR3 DNA: TGTGCCAGCAGTCCCTCGGCAGGGGGGACTGAAAAACTGTTTTTT. Protein product: CASSPSAGGTEKLFF.